This T cell receptor beta chain was captured in a study of T cells in Graves' hyperthyroidism and ophthalmopathy (dated by TCRdb to about 2019). Regarding the study in general: Peripheral blood samples were taken at the time of initial diagnosis, prior to any treatment. The paper reports TCR Vbeta CDR3 sequencing of about 140 peripheral blood samples: 43 ophthalmopathy, roughly 74 hyperthyroidism and around 17 progressor patients. To identify distinguishing TCR V-J signatures, a discovery cohort of some 100 patients was used, comprising some 45 with Graves' ophthalmopathy and approximately 57 with stable Graves' hyperthyroidism. Prospective prediction of ophthalmopathy was tested in an independent validation cohort of fewer than 20 hyperthyroidism patients and approximately 17 patients who later progressed to ophthalmopathy. Thyroid tissue and blood T-cell repertoires from about 6 Graves' hyperthyroidism patients were also compared in the study. Once sampling was done, hyperthyroidism patients were given methimazole at a starting dose of 30 mg daily, whereas ophthalmopathy patients were given high-dose intravenous methylprednisolone. For training and testing, the roughly 97 patients in the discovery cohort were randomly divided in a 7:3 ratio.

The paper's findings and limits, for the study overall: Sample size was not statistically predetermined, and investigators were not blinded to group allocation. A model built on a 13 V-J signature distinguished ophthalmopathy from stable hyperthyroidism, reaching roughly 88% sensitivity and around 81% specificity in cross-validation and 80%/75% in testing. Most expanded thyroid clonotypes (frequency above 0.001) were also found in blood, which suggests that blood repertoires may mirror thyroid immune responses. In validation, the model predicted progression to ophthalmopathy with roughly 70% sensitivity and 72% to 75% specificity, a median of 6.5 months before onset.

A patient counted as having stable Graves' hyperthyroidism if no progression to ophthalmopathy occurred over 18 months of follow-up. Hyperthyroidism patients were aged 18 to 65 years and newly diagnosed, with disease duration of less than 2 months. The study excluded patients with uncontrolled infections, other autoimmune diseases, pregnancy or lactation. Diagnoses relied on clinical symptoms, serum thyroxine and TRAb, thyroid ultrasound and orbital computed tomography. PBMCs were isolated from more than 8 ml of fresh peripheral blood by Ficoll-Paque density gradient centrifugation. Total RNA was extracted using Trizol reagent, and RNA quality was assessed on an Agilent 2100 Bioanalyzer. This clonotype was recorded many times. No cognate antigen has been identified for it. Base-call qualities are not available, and no considerably larger clone is one nucleotide away. The TCR beta CDR3 regions were amplified from RNA transcripts. For the first round of RT-PCR on the TCR CDR3, the HTBI primer set was used together with the Qiagen OneStep RT-PCR kit. Libraries were constructed in a second round of multiplex PCR, after which size selection and purification were carried out. Sequencing of the libraries was done on an Illumina HiSeq2000 using paired-end 100 bp reads. The published analysis was carried out like this. Raw data were processed with SOAPnuke, discarding reads with adapters, uncalled bases, mean Phred below 15, or no exact constant-primer or identifier match. COPE v1.2.5 was used to merge the high-quality paired reads, and each unique nucleotide sequence was defined as a clonotype. MiTCR v1.1 was used to align the clonotypes against IMGT TRBV, TRBD and TRBJ reference segments. Analysis was restricted to V-J combinations with a frequency above 0.0001, which covered 98% to 99.2% of repertoires. A TCS score was defined as the ratio of F50 (clonal expansion) to E x V (chaos), with BLOSUM62-based TCRdist applied between CDR3 peptides within each V-J. Welch's t-statistics and random forest reduced around 520 V-J features to roughly 13, which were used in a naive Bayes classifier (R e1071). TCRdb reprocessed the public reads (quality trimming at Q25 with fastp, clone calling with MiXCR) and kept in-frame beta chains. One record per CDR3 amino acid sequence lists the most common genes and DNA. In this record, the V and J calls reflect TCRdb's handling and not the investigators' own analysis. In this sample the table shows some 440,000 distinct CDR3 sequences, 15% to 19% of which occur a single time. 13% to 15% of the sample comes from the top ten.

Input material: blood. The sequence was collected from a woman between 18 and 29 years old with Graves' hyperthyroidism.

At the DNA level, the sequence is TGTGCCAGCACCTACTCCCAGTTCTCTGGCACAGATACGCAGTATTTT. This translates into CASTYSQFSGTDTQYF. The receptor chain draws on TRBV27 and TRBJ2-3; no confident D gene assignment can be made. Taken from the germline V gene (reference sequence), the CDR1 and CDR2 loops are MNHEY and SMNVEV. The CDR3 covers 16 residues, taking in both the cysteine and the phenylalanine. Only CDR3 DNA remains: 48 bases, in frame from the first base. At the junction V is shortened by 7 bases and J by 1 base, with 18 bases in between.